One sample yielded the 19 T cell receptor beta chains listed below, sequenced in a study of cytomegalovirus exposure and HLA in healthy donors. 60 Vbeta and 13 Jbeta primers were used in PCR. Produced via immunoSEQ multiplex PCR; TCRdb's table is partial and in-frame only. The sample lists 140,000 or so clones, around four fifths occurring once. The material sequenced was PBMCs. The receptor set was obtained from a boy aged 2 to 9 in good health and CMV-seronegative.

The rearrangement links TRBV19 to TRBJ1-5; no clear D gene. Trimming removed 5 bases at V and 0 bases at J, with 8 bases between. The CDR3 covers 14 residues. Looked up from germline, CDR1 is LNHDA and CDR2 is SQIVND (reference sequence). CDR3 coding DNA: TGTGCCAGTAGTCGCGGGGATAGCAATCAGCCCCAGCATTTT. This gives the protein CASSRGDSNQPQHF.

V and J are TRBV9 and TRBJ1-2; a possible D gene is TRBD1 (5 bases). Between the trimmed V and J ends, which lost 1 base and 6 bases, there was a span of 16 bases. The CDR3 sequence is 15 residues long. Germline lookup yields CDR1 SGDLS and CDR2 YYNGEE. The CDR3 reads CASSVTGTPKDGYTF. The CDR3 DNA sequence: TGTGCCAGCAGCGTAACGGGGACTCCAAAGGATGGCTACACCTTC.

About this clone itself: Other DNA sequences in the sample encode the same CDR3. The J gene is TRBJ1-1, the V gene TRBV5-1; TRBD1 might be the D (5 bases). The CDR3 contains 14 residues. The V and J ends lost 1 base and 5 bases respectively, with 12 bases between them. CDR1 is SGHRS, CDR2 YFSETQ, per germline. The CDR3 reads CASSLRQGGTEAFF. The CDR3 region has the DNA TGCGCCAGCAGCTTGAGGCAGGGTGGAACTGAAGCTTTCTTT.

The chain employs TRBV7-2 and TRBJ2-5; 8 nucleotides align to TRBD1. The CDR3 runs 15 residues. Per the germline V gene, CDR1 is SGHTA and CDR2 is FQGNSA. Losses at the gene ends were 3 bases for V and 1 base for J; bases not matched to a gene: 4. CDR3 nucleotides: TGTGCCAGCAGCTTCCCCCAGGGGGCCCAAGAGACCCAGTACTTC. This encodes CASSFPQGAQETQYF.

This chain links TRBV27 with TRBJ2-2, with D possibly being TRBD2 (6 bases). The CDR3 length is 11 residues. Per the germline V gene, CDR1 is MNHEY and CDR2 is SMNVEV (reference sequence). The V gene lost 4 bases and the J gene lost 11 bases, with 8 bases spanning the gap. The CDR3: CASSWRGELFF. In DNA, the CDR3 is TGTGCCAGCAGTTGGAGGGGAGAGCTGTTTTTT.

The chain has TRBV28 and TRBJ1-5; 8 nucleotides line up with TRBD1. The CDR3 is made up of 17 amino acids. Germline V gives CDR1 MDHEN, CDR2 SYDVKM. With V trimmed by 3 bases and J by 1 base, 8 bases remained unmatched. CDR3 sequence reads: CASSLARQGMSNQPQHF. The CDR3 DNA follows: TGTGCCAGCAGTTTGGCCCGACAGGGGATGAGCAATCAGCCCCAGCATTTT.

The V and J genes are TRBV7-9 and TRBJ2-7, with TRBD2 matching over 8 bases. The V gene's germline CDR1 is SEHNR and CDR2 FQNEAQ (reference sequence). V lost 3 bases, J lost 5 bases, and 12 bases stayed unmatched. The CDR3 covers 16 residues. The CDR3 DNA is TGTGCCAGCAGCTTCTCCCCAGGAGCGGGAGTCAACGAGCAGTACTTC. It encodes CASSFSPGAGVNEQYF.

The genes are TRBV30 and TRBJ2-3; D is uncertain. Germline V lookup: CDR1 GTSNPN, CDR2 SVGIG (reference sequence). V was trimmed by 0 bases and J by 4 bases, leaving 8 bases between them. This CDR3 region has 13 residues. The CDR3 DNA is TGTGCCTGGAGTGTACTGCTTGCAGATACGCAGTATTTT. Residues: CAWSVLLADTQYF.

The chain carries TRBV7-9 and TRBJ1-5; D is perhaps TRBD1 (6 bases). V gave up 4 bases and J gave up 6 bases, with 10 bases separating them. The CDR3 is 13 residues long. Germline lookup yields CDR1 SEHNR and CDR2 FQNEAQ (reference sequence). For the CDR3, the DNA is TGTGCCAGCAGCTGGACAGTGGGTCAGCCCCAGCATTTT. It encodes CASSWTVGQPQHF.

The rearrangement links TRBV5-1 to TRBJ2-5, with a tentative D call TRBD1 (6 bases). The J call is doubtful: the DNA matches TRBJ2-7 better. CDR3 length: 15 residues. Looked up from germline, CDR1 is SGHRS and CDR2 is YFSETQ. CDR3 loop: CASRQDWDNSYEQYF. The CDR3 bases are TGCGCCAGCAGGCAAGACTGGGACAACTCCTACGAGCAGTACTTC.

The J gene is TRBJ2-1, the V gene TRBV4-3, with 9 bases that match TRBD2. V lost 0 bases and J lost 2; bases outside the gene matches: 17. CDR1 is LGHNA, CDR2 YSLEER, per germline. The CDR3 contains 21 residues. As DNA, the CDR3 is TGCGCCAGCAGCCAAGATCCTGAGCCTAGCGGGATAAGTCAGCCCTACAATGAGCAGTTCTTC. Translation: CASSQDPEPSGISQPYNEQFF.

The chain combines TRBV9 with TRBJ2-7; 7 bases are shared with TRBD1. Trimming at V came to 4 bases and at J to 3 bases, leaving 7 bases not matched to a gene. From germline, CDR1 is SGDLS and CDR2 YYNGEE. CDR3 size: 14 residues. Here the CDR3 DNA reads TGTGCCAGCAGCCCCCGGGACAGTAACTACGAGCAGTACTTC. This gives the protein CASSPRDSNYEQYF.

The V and J genes are TRBV29-1 and TRBJ1-2; perhaps TRBD1 as D (5 bases). The germline CDR1 and CDR2 sequences are SQVTM and ANQGSEA. V was cut by 7 bases and J by 3 bases, with 15 bases left in between. This CDR3 comprises 13 residues. CDR3 nucleotides: TGCAGCGCTGGGGCCGGAACTGACTATGGCTACACCTTC. Translation gives CSAGAGTDYGYTF. Full variable domain (missing parts from reference TRBV29-1 and TRBJ1-2): SAVISQKPSRDICQRGTSLTIQCQVDSQVTMMFWYRQQPGQSLTLIATANQGSEATYESGFVIDKFPISRPNLTFSTLTVSNMSPEDSSIYLCSAGAGTDYGYTFGSGTRLTVV.

The chain combines TRBV28 with TRBJ2-7, with a possible D match to TRBD2 (7 bases). Looked up from germline, CDR1 is MDHEN and CDR2 is SYDVKM. The CDR3 loop spans 16 amino acids. Trimming left V 6 bases short and J 1 base short, with 19 bases between. The CDR3 DNA reads TGTGCCAGCAGGCCCAGGGGCCTAGCGGATTCCTACGAGCAGTACTTC. Amino acids: CASRPRGLADSYEQYF.

The chain is built from TRBV29-1 and TRBJ1-6; tentatively, D is TRBD1 (6 bases). The CDR3 loop spans 13 amino acids. The germline CDR1 and CDR2 sequences are SQVTM and ANQGSEA. V lost 6 bases to trimming and J lost 2 bases, with 8 bases between them. This chain's CDR3 is CSVRDTYNSPLHF. The CDR3 DNA follows: TGCAGCGTCCGGGACACCTATAATTCACCCCTCCACTTT.

With respect to this clone: The junction departs from the called germline gene at one end, perhaps through a read error. The V gene is TRBV11-2, the J gene TRBJ1-2, with 7 nucleotides matching TRBD1. CDR3 size: 12 residues. Germline assignment: CDR1 SGHAT and CDR2 FQNNGV. CDR3 bases: TGTGCCAGCAGCTTAAGCCGGGACAGCCTCAACTTC. Its translation: CASSLSRDSLNF.

The count of this clone is one. This chain joins TRBV10-1 and TRBJ2-1, with a possible D match to TRBD2 (6 bases). The V end was cut by 0 bases, the J end by 1 base, with 13 bases between. CDR1 is WNHNN, CDR2 SYGVQD, per germline (reference sequence). This CDR3 has 17 amino acids. The CDR3 loop is CASSESLDYRSYNEQFF. The CDR3 coding sequence is TGCGCCAGCAGTGAGTCCCTGGACTATCGATCCTACAATGAGCAGTTCTTC.

The V and J genes are TRBV18 and TRBJ2-7, with D maybe TRBD2 (5 bases). The CDR3 length is 15 residues. Looked up from germline, CDR1 is KGHSH and CDR2 is LQKENI. Deletions cut 1 base from V and 5 bases from J, with 15 bases between. The DNA for the CDR3 is TGTGCCAGCTCACCACGGAGAGGGAGCCCGAACGAGCAGTACTTC. Protein sequence: CASSPRRGSPNEQYF.

The rearrangement joins TRBV25-1 to TRBJ2-1; D ambiguous. The germline V gene encodes CDR1 MGHDK and CDR2 SYGVNS. V was clipped by 3 bases and J by 6 bases, with 6 bases between them. This CDR3 contains 12 residues. For the CDR3, the DNA is TGTGCCAGCAGTGATAGTCGCAATGAGCAGTTCTTC. This encodes CASSDSRNEQFF.